This T cell receptor beta chain came from a study of T-cell reconstitution after alpha-beta-depleted transplantation in children. Study-wide results and limits: Day-60 TCRbeta diversity that was high in some patients was derived from surviving recipient T cells and thymic progenitors. As was reported, about two months after transplant, alpha-beta T cells came from several hundred expanded graft clones. By one year post-transplant, T-cell counts and diversity largely arose from T cells that were newly produced.

In this sample, this clonotype turned up many times. Antigen: not known. Unique molecular identifiers featured in how the TCRbeta library was prepared. TCRdb itself ran the PCR reads through MiXCR, one entry per CDR3 protein. The repertoire holds 130,000 to 150,000 distinct CDR3 sequences, with 8.5% to 10% as singletons. CDR3 length: 14 amino acids. V shed 5 bases, J shed 1 base, and the junction held 4 bases outside the gene matches. Germline V lookup: CDR1 SGHRS, CDR2 YFSETQ. The source of this sequence is a female patient aged 2-10 years who had a stem cell transplant for congenital amegakaryocytic thrombocytopenia, so the T cells may come from the graft donor. The input for sequencing was PBMCs, mostly from graft donor cells, taken 180 days after TCRalphabeta/CD19-depleted stem cell transplant. The rearrangement joins TRBV5-1 to TRBJ2-7, with 9 nucleotides matching TRBD1. CDR3 nucleotide sequence: TGCGCCAGCAGGGCCGGGACAGGGTCCTACGAGCAGTACTTC. This sequence encodes CASRAGTGSYEQYF.